Here is one T cell receptor beta chain with its context. This clonotype came up a few times. What antigen it recognizes has not been identified. Base quality data are lacking; no much larger clone is found one base away. The data are from a study of T cells after yellow fever vaccination (dated by TCRdb to between 2018 and 2021). Context from the whole study: The SMART-Seq v4 Ultra Low Input RNA kit was used to prepare libraries from fractions with low cell numbers. Bulk TCR alpha and beta repertoires were sequenced longitudinally to track T-cell clones before and after primary and booster YFV17D yellow fever vaccination. Two healthy male donors, one aged 18 to 30 and one aged 30 to 39 years, were included in the cohort. Blood was drawn at multiple timepoints before and after primary and secondary immunization, with bulk PBMC replicates and cell subsets isolated. Findings and caveats that apply to the study as a whole: Compared with the primary T-cell response, the secondary T-cell response was weaker but faster, peaking on day 5 rather than day 15. Only a couple of donors were included in the study, so the extent to which the findings can be generalized is limited. A small fraction of clonotypes showed up in both the CD4 and CD8 compartments, probably as a result of convergent recombination. Because abundant contaminating clonotypes from the bulk population could be contained in FACS-sorted repertoires, computational filtering was required. After the booster, most of the clones that had expanded following primary vaccination were detected again (96% of CD4 and around 90% of CD8), which suggests that memory was broadly maintained.

TCR cDNA was synthesized by 5'RACE template switching, through which a universal primer site and unique molecular identifiers were introduced. Priming of cDNA synthesis was performed from both the TCR alpha and TCR beta constant segments. Two PCR steps were used to amplify libraries, with sample barcodes and sequencing adapters being added in the second step. Sequencing of libraries was performed on Illumina HiSeq 2500 (2x100 bp) or NovaSeq (2x150 bp). For the original study's pipeline: MIGEC was used to demultiplex reads and collapse the reads into UMI consensus sequences, and MiXCR was used for V(D)J alignment. Using edgeR on replicate PBMC samples, clonotypes were called vaccine-responding if FDR was below 0.01 and the log2 fold change was above 5 up to day 15. Each bulk clonotype received a CD4 or CD8 identity based on whether the sequenced CD4 or CD8 repertoire contained that clonotype at higher abundance. TCRdb cleaned the public reads at Q25 with fastp, built clones with MiXCR and kept in-frame beta chains. CDR3 protein sequences are deduplicated, and each keeps its most common genes and DNA. These V and J calls are TCRdb output, not the study's own analysis. The sample table lists 500,000 to 550,000 distinct CDR3 sequences, roughly 22% of them with a count of one. Jointly, the top ten make up about 16% of the sample.

Interpreted using the paper, the treatment or condition label stands for: live attenuated yellow fever vaccine strain. At every blood-draw timepoint, two biological replicates of bulk PBMCs were collected. A standard Ficoll-Paque protocol was used to isolate PBMCs from peripheral blood. RNA was extracted with TriZol from bulk PBMCs, CD4 and CD8 fractions, and dextramer-positive and dextramer-negative fractions. This receptor was identified in a man between 18 and 35 years old who received the YFV17D yellow fever vaccine. Sequencing used PBMCs, obtained approximately 20 days after the first yellow fever vaccination.

The CDR3 reads CASSQGQSPYEQYF. The DNA reads TGTGCCAGCTCACAGGGACAAAGTCCCTACGAGCAGTACTTC. Here the chain combines TRBV18 and TRBJ2-7; perhaps TRBD1 is the D gene, with 6 bases matching. Via the germline V gene, CDR1 is KGHSH and CDR2 LQKENI. The cysteine opens and the phenylalanine closes a CDR3 of 14 amino acids. The read is trimmed to its CDR3 DNA, 42 bases read in frame from base 1. At the junction V is shortened by 4 bases and J by 2 bases, with 12 bases in between.